This TCR beta chain comes out of a study of shared clonotypes between healthy human individuals. Naivety among CD8 cells was defined by CD45RO negativity and positive CCR7 selection, thereby excluding terminally differentiated effector memory CD45RA+ cells. Measured with immunoSEQ multiplex PCR; TCRdb has only the in-frame clones, and not every one. The sample includes about 2 million clones, about 94% of them seen just once. Germline-derived CDR1 and CDR2 are MNHEY and SMNVEV (reference sequence). The V gene end was trimmed by 5 bases and the J gene end by 2 bases; junction bases not matched to a gene: 5. The CDR3 has 14 amino acids. Details on this clone: Other DNA sequences in the sample encode the same CDR3.

Sequencing was done on a sample of naive CD8+ T cells sorted from blood. This receptor was identified in a man in his late teens or twenties in good health. V gene TRBV27 combines with J gene TRBJ2-7, with 8 bases aligning to TRBD2. The CDR3 loop is CASSISGRAYEQYF. The CDR3 bases are TGTGCCAGCAGTATAAGCGGGAGAGCCTACGAGCAGTACTTC.